This passage covers 27 T cell receptor beta chains from one sample sequenced in a study of T cell clusters in autoimmune cytopenias. Each sample's input was 200 to 250 ng genomic DNA, some 40,000 genome equivalents. Multiplex touch-down PCR amplified TRB using TRB-A and TRB-B pools in one tube. From its re-call of the multiplex PCR reads, TCRdb lists each CDR3 protein once, without DNA. Here the sample table reports around 7,000 distinct CDR3 sequences. The data were also submitted as part of a second study, on T cell repertoires in aging, cancer and after chemotherapy.

Sequenced material: peripheral blood. These receptors were collected from a human donor in good health.

The CDR3 sequence is CASSPVSRDETQYF. V gene TRBV18 combines with J gene TRBJ2-5. The CDR3 extends over 14 amino acids. The germline V gene has CDR1 KGHSH and CDR2 LQKENI.

This sequence joins TRBV19 and TRBJ2-7; as DNA is missing, the TRBD1 call by TCRdb cannot be tested. The CDR3 extends over 14 amino acids. Germline CDR1 and CDR2: LNHDA and SQIVND (reference sequence). This CDR3 reads CASSIRQGAVEQYF.

The V and J genes are TRBV30 and TRBJ1-1; TCRdb names TRBD1, which stays unverified in the absence of DNA. Germline loops: CDR1 GTSNPN, CDR2 SVGIG (reference sequence). The CDR3 totals 12 residues. CDR3 sequence reads: CARGAVGTEAFF.

This chain links TRBV10-3 with TRBJ2-3; TCRdb designates TRBD2, a call that cannot be tested without DNA. Germline V gives CDR1 ENHRY, CDR2 SYGVKD. CDR3 length: 16 amino acids. CDR3 amino acids: CAIRGYLAGVADTQYF.

V is TRBV10-3 and J is TRBJ2-5; the D call of TRBD1 rests on TCRdb alone, since no DNA is present to check it. The CDR3 is 15 amino acids. Germline CDR1 is ENHRY and CDR2 is SYGVKD. CDR3 loop: CAISDPGQGMETQYF.

The chain carries TRBV5-6 and TRBJ2-3. The CDR3 length is 14 residues. The V gene's germline CDR1 is SGHDT and CDR2 YYEEEE. The CDR3 region is CASSLRYITDTQYF.

The chain has TRBV5-1 and TRBJ2-1. This CDR3 is built from 16 residues. The germline gives CDR1 SGHRS, CDR2 YFSETQ. This chain's CDR3 is CASSLDPKYSYNEQFF.

Judged by frequency, this clonotype is large (0.1 to 1%). The V call is TRBV29-1, the J call TRBJ2-5; with no DNA, the TCRdb D assignment of TRBD1 cannot be verified. The V gene's germline CDR1 is SQVTM and CDR2 ANQGSEA. CDR3 length equals 14 residues. CDR3 region: CSVETGLGPSDQYF.

The chain couples TRBV6-1 to TRBJ2-1; the TCRdb call, TRBD1, lacks DNA for checking. The CDR3 spans 13 residues. Germline V lookup: CDR1 MNHNS, CDR2 SASEGT. CDR3: CASPRGREGEQFF.

The chain links TRBV6-6 to TRBJ1-6; checking the TCRdb D call of TRBD1 is not possible without DNA. The CDR3 spans 13 residues. From germline, CDR1 is MNHNY and CDR2 SVGAGI (reference sequence). Here the CDR3 reads CASSINRASPLHF.

The rearrangement uses TRBV12-3 or TRBV12-4 and TRBJ1-2; the D call from TCRdb, TRBD1, cannot be confirmed without DNA. The CDR3 contains 14 residues. This chain's CDR3 is CASSPPVGRWGYTF.

By frequency, this clonotype registers medium-sized. V and J are TRBV19 and TRBJ2-2; the D gene TCRdb calls, TRBD1, cannot be checked with no DNA. The CDR3 sequence is 15 residues long. Germline CDR1 reads LNHDA; CDR2 reads SQIVND (reference sequence). CDR3 loop: CASSLTGAHTGELFF. The variable domain in full, completed from reference TRBV19 and TRBJ2-2, reads DGGITQSPKYLFRKEGQNVTLSCEQNLNHDAMYWYRQDPGQGLRLIYYSQIVNDFQKGDIAEGYSVSREKKESFPLTVTSAQKNPTAFYLCASSLTGAHTGELFFGEGSRLTVL.

The chain employs TRBV12-3 or TRBV12-4 and TRBJ2-4; lacking DNA, the TRBD1 call made by TCRdb goes unchecked. The CDR3 covers 16 residues. CDR3 residues: CASSLGQGRTKNIQYF.

The V gene is TRBV6-5, the J gene TRBJ2-1; TCRdb designates TRBD1, a call that cannot be tested without DNA. From germline, CDR1 is MNHEY and CDR2 SVGAGI. This CDR3 is built from 15 residues. CDR3 residues: CASSSAGLGYNEQFF.

The chain is built from TRBV30 and TRBJ2-7. Germline assignment: CDR1 GTSNPN and CDR2 SVGIG (reference sequence). This CDR3 comprises 14 residues. The CDR3 reads CAWSVRTWDYEQYF.

The chain's CDR3 is CASRHLAGESYNEQFF. The chain is built from TRBV6-5 and TRBJ2-1; the TCRdb call, TRBD2, lacks DNA for checking. The CDR3 runs to 16 residues. Germline CDR1 is MNHEY and CDR2 is SVGAGI.

This clonotype is labeled medium-sized based on frequency. The J gene is TRBJ2-1, the V gene TRBV19; absent DNA, TCRdb's TRBD1 call cannot be checked. The CDR3 spans 17 residues. Germline loops: CDR1 LNHDA, CDR2 SQIVND (reference sequence). This CDR3 reads CASSTSTGGGIYNEQFF.

The chain carries TRBV10-3 and TRBJ2-3; the TCRdb D gene call, TRBD2, has no DNA to confirm it. CDR1 and CDR2 (germline): ENHRY, SYGVKD. The CDR3 length is 19 residues. CDR3 in amino acids: CATAGGGTSGASSTDTQYF.

The chain employs TRBV5-4 and TRBJ1-4; the D call from TCRdb, TRBD1, cannot be confirmed without DNA. This CDR3 is 16 amino acids long. Per the germline V gene, CDR1 is SGHNT and CDR2 is YYREEE (reference sequence). The CDR3 protein is CASSYTGGGSNEKLFF.

Judged by frequency, this clonotype is medium-sized (0.01 to 0.1%). This chain links TRBV15 with TRBJ2-3; TCRdb reports TRBD2, a call that lacks DNA to check it against. In germline, CDR1 is LNHNV, CDR2 YYDKDF (reference sequence). The CDR3 has 14 residues. This CDR3 is CATRRTSGFDTQYF.

This chain links TRBV12-3 or TRBV12-4 with TRBJ2-5. The CDR3 is 14 amino acids. The chain's CDR3 is CASSLGPAVETQYF.

This clonotype registers medium-sized (0.01 to 0.1%) by frequency. This sequence joins TRBV29-1 and TRBJ2-4. CDR3 length: 13 amino acids. Looked up from germline, CDR1 is SQVTM and CDR2 is ANQGSEA. The CDR3 region is CSVEEVGKNIQYF.

The chain recombines TRBV5-1 with TRBJ2-5; the TCRdb call, TRBD2, lacks DNA for checking. The V gene's germline CDR1 is SGHRS and CDR2 YFSETQ. This CDR3 has 17 amino acids. The CDR3 is CASSLVGPSGAQETQYF.

This rearrangement joins TRBV5-5 to TRBJ2-3; TCRdb lists TRBD1, though no DNA is available to test this call. Germline V gene lookup returns CDR1 SGHKS and CDR2 YYEKEE (reference sequence). The CDR3 spans 13 residues. The CDR3 is CASGGPSTDTQYF.

CDR3 in amino acids: CASSYSQGEQFF. The gene calls are TRBV6-5 and TRBJ2-1; TCRdb selects TRBD1, and the lack of DNA leaves this call unchecked. This CDR3 contains 12 residues. Germline-derived CDR1 and CDR2 are MNHEY and SVGAGI.

The chain has TRBV6-6 and TRBJ1-2; TCRdb calls TRBD1, which cannot be checked without DNA. CDR3 length: 15 residues. The V gene's germline CDR1 is MNHNY and CDR2 SVGAGI (reference sequence). The CDR3 is CASSQSGGRNYGYTF.

V usage is TRBV7-9 and J usage is TRBJ2-1; TCRdb returns TRBD1, unconfirmable since there is no DNA. CDR3 length equals 17 residues. Germline CDR1 reads SEHNR; CDR2 reads FQNEAQ (reference sequence). The CDR3 sequence: CTSSLGGTGGLNNEQFF.